This TCR beta chain was captured in a study of T cells in localized non-small cell lung cancer. The CDR3 has 15 residues. The V and J ends lost 2 bases and 2 bases respectively, with 11 bases between them. The germline V gene has CDR1 SGHNT and CDR2 YENEEA. Profiling relied on immunoSEQ multiplex PCR, and the TCRdb table lists in-frame clones only, not all of them. The table includes under 15,000 clones, roughly 27% detected once. The sequence came from a female donor aged 60 or older with stage I lung adenocarcinoma. Sequences were derived from lung tumor tissue, sampled before any cancer treatment. V usage is TRBV11-3 and J usage is TRBJ2-3, with D hard to call. CDR3 DNA: TGTGCCAGCAGCTTATTCAATCCGGACACAGATACGCAGTATTTT. Its translation is CASSLFNPDTDTQYF.